Below, one TCR beta chain is given with its context. Its antigen remains unknown. The data were obtained in a study of radiotherapy plus CTLA-4 blockade in lung cancer. Study in general: Objective response rate was roughly 19%; disease control rate, 25% to 35%. The study, taken as a whole, reports: Reportedly, early blood T cell clone dynamics best predicted response, with interferon-beta. TCR clones of tumor origin grew in blood after radiotherapy plus ipilimumab.

The data were produced by immunoSEQ multiplex PCR, yet TCRdb's version contains in-frame clones alone and is incomplete. The profile shows about 120,000 clones, over 80% of them singletons. The CDR3 totals 15 residues. V was trimmed by 4 bases and J by 4 bases, leaving 15 bases between them. Germline CDR1 reads MNHNS; CDR2 reads SASEGT. This receptor was identified in a human donor with non-small cell lung cancer that progressed on radiotherapy plus ipilimumab. This specimen was peripheral blood, taken from a patient treated with radiotherapy plus ipilimumab. The gene calls are TRBV6-1 and TRBJ2-3, with D possibly being TRBD2 (6 bases). CDR3 coding DNA: TGTGCCAGCAGTGGACTAGGGGAACGCCCAGATACGCAGTATTTT. Its translation: CASSGLGERPDTQYF.